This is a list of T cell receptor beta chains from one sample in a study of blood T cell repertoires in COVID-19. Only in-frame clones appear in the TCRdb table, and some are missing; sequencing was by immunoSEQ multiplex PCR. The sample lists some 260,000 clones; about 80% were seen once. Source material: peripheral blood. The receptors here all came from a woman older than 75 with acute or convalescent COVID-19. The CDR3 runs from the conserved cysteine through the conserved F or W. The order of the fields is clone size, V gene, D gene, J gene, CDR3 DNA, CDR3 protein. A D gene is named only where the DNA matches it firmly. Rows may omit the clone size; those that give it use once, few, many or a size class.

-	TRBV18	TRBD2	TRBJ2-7	TGTGCCAGCTCACCGGGTCTAGCGGGAAACGAGCAGTACTTC	CASSPGLAGNEQYF
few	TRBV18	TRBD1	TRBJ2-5	TGTGCCAGCTCAAGTATGACAGGGAGCGTCGGACCCCAGTACTTC	CASSSMTGSVGPQYF
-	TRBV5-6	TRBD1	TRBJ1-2	TGTGCCAGCAGCCGGGACAGGACCACCTATGGCTACACCTTC	CASSRDRTTYGYTF
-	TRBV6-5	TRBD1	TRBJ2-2	TGTGCCAGCAAAAGGGACAGAGTCACCGAGGAGCTGTTTTTT	CASKRDRVTEELFF
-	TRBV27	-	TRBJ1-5	TGTGCCAGCACCGCTTCCAGGAATCAGCCCCAGCATTTT	CASTASRNQPQHF
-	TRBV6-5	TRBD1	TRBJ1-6	TGTGCCAGCAAGGTCGGGACAGGGGAATCACCCCTCCACTTT	CASKVGTGESPLHF
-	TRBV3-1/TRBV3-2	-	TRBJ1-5	TGTGCCAGCAGCCTCTGGACAGAAAATCAGCCCCAGCATTTT	CASSLWTENQPQHF
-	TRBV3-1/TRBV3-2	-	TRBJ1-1	TGTGCCAGCGGAACTGCGGGACGTAGGAACACTGAAGCTTTCTTT	CASGTAGRRNTEAFF
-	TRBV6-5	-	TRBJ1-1	TGTGCCAGCAGTTATTCCTCCCGGAGGGACACTGAAGCTTTCTTT	CASSYSSRRDTEAFF
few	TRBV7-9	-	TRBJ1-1	TGTGCCAGCAGCACAGGGCGGAACACTGAAGCTTTCTTT	CASSTGRNTEAFF
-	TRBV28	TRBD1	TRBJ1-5	TGTGCCAGCAGGGGACAGGGCAAGCCCCAGCATTTT	CASRGQGKPQHF
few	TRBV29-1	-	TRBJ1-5	TGCAGCGTTGAACAGGGGAAGAATCAGCCCCAGCATTTT	CSVEQGKNQPQHF
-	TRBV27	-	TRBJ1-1	TGTGCCAGCAGCTCGCAGGGGAACACTGAAGCTTTCTTT	CASSSQGNTEAFF
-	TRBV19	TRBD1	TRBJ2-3	TGTGCCAGTAGTATTCTCGGCCAGGGGGCGGCTGGGGATACGCAGTATTTT	CASSILGQGAAGDTQYF
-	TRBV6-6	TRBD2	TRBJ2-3	TGTGCCAGCAGTTACGGGTTAGCGGGGGGCACAGATACGCAGTATTTT	CASSYGLAGGTDTQYF
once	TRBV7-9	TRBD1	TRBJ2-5	TGTGCCAGCACCCCGGGCGCTAGGACAGGGAAAGAGACCCAGTACTTC	CASTPGARTGKETQYF
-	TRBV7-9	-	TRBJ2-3	TGTGCCAGCAGCTTTATGGGTGTGAGGGATACGCAGTATTTT	CASSFMGVRDTQYF
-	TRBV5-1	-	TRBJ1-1	TGCGCCAGCAGCTTACAGGGGAACACTGAAGCTTTCTTT	CASSLQGNTEAFF
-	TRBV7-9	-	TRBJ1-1	TGTGCCAGCAGCTTGACAGTGAACACTGAAGCTTTCTTT	CASSLTVNTEAFF
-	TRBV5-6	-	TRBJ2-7	TGTGCCAGCAGCCCCCGAACGAGAAAGCAGTACTTC	CASSPRTRKQYF
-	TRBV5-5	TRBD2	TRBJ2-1	TGTGCCAGCAGCTCCGCCGGACTAGCGGCGTACAATGAGCAGTTCTTC	CASSSAGLAAYNEQFF
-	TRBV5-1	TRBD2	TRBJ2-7	TGCGCCAGCAGCCCCCTAGGCGGGCTAGCGGGAGACGAGCAGTACTTC	CASSPLGGLAGDEQYF
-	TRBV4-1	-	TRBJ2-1	TGCGCCAGCAGCCGAGAGGGGACGGGAGACTCCTACAATGAGCAGTTCTTC	CASSREGTGDSYNEQFF
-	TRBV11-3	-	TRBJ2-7	TGTGCCAGCAGCTTAGCGGTGAACTACGAGCAGTACTTC	CASSLAVNYEQYF
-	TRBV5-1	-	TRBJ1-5	TGCGCCAGCAGCTTGGGGGGGAGGAACCAGCCCCAGCATTTT	CASSLGGRNQPQHF
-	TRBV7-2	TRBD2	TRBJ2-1	TGTGCCAGCAGCGTAGGAGTACTAGCGGGGGAGCTTACTTACAATGAGCAGTTCTTC	CASSVGVLAGELTYNEQFF
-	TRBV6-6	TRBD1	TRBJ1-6	TGTGCCAGCAGTGGAAGGACAGGGGATTCACCCCTCCACTTT	CASSGRTGDSPLHF
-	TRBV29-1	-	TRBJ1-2	TGCAGCGCGGGGGAGGGACGGAACTATGGCTACACCTTC	CSAGEGRNYGYTF
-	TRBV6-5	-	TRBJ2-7	TGTGCCAGCAGTAGAACTCAGGGTATGTCCTACGAGCAGTACTTC	CASSRTQGMSYEQYF
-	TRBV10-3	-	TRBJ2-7	TGTGCCATCAGTGAGTCTAGCGGTCGATACGAGCAGTACTTC	CAISESSGRYEQYF
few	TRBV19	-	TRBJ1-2	TGTGCCAGTAGTCTACTAGACAAAGGCGGCTACACCTTC	CASSLLDKGGYTF
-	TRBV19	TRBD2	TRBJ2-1	TGTGCCAGTAGTGGCTGGACTAGCGGGGATGGTGAGAATGAGCAGTTCTTC	CASSGWTSGDGENEQFF
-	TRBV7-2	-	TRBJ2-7	TGTGCCAGCAGCTTTAATGTAGGAGGGGGCGCCTACGAGCAGTACTTC	CASSFNVGGGAYEQYF
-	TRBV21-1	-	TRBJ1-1	TGTGCCAGCAGCGGCCGGGACAGGGAGAACACTGAAGCTTTCTTT	CASSGRDRENTEAFF
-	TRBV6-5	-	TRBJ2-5	TGTGCCAGCAGTTACTCGCACAGGGCAGGAGAGACCCAGTACTTC	CASSYSHRAGETQYF
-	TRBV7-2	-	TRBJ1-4	TGTGCCAGCAGCGAAACAGTGGTAACTAATGAAAAACTGTTTTTT	CASSETVVTNEKLFF
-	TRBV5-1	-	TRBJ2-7	TGCGCCAGCAGCTTGGAGGCAGGGTCCTACGAGCAGTACTTC	CASSLEAGSYEQYF
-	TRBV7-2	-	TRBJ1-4	TGTGCCAGCAGCCCCCAACCGGGGGCAACTAATGAAAAACTGTTTTTT	CASSPQPGATNEKLFF
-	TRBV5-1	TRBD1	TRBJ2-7	TGCGCCAGCAGCTTGGCACAGGGGGCGCGAGAGCAGTACTTC	CASSLAQGAREQYF
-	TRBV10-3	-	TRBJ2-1	TGTGCCATCATGGAGCAGGGTAGTGAGCAGTTCTTC	CAIMEQGSEQFF
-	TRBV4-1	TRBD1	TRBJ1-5	TGCGCCAGCAGCCAGGAACAGGGGGTCGGCCAGCCCCAGCATTTT	CASSQEQGVGQPQHF
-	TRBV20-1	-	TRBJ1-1	TGCAGTGCCAGCTCAGGGCCTGAAGCTTTCTTT	CSASSGPEAFF
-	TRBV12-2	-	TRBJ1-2	TGTGCAAGCCCCGCTTTCTCAAGGGGTAGGGGCGCGGGGCTATCCTCAATCCTCTATGGCTACACCTTC	CASPAFSRGRGAGLSSILYGYTF
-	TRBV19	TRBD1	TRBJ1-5	TGTGCCAGTAGCCACCCCGGGACAGGGAGTCAGCCCCAGCATTTT	CASSHPGTGSQPQHF
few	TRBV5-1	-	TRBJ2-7	TGCGCCAGCAGCTTGGGCGGGGTTGGGTTCTACGAGCAGTACTTC	CASSLGGVGFYEQYF
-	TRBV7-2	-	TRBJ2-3	TGTGCCAGCAGCATCACGGACATCTCGGCGCAGTATTTT	CASSITDISAQYF
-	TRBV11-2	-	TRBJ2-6	TGTGCCAGCAGCTTAGTTTGGGGGCTCTCTGGGGCCAACGTCCTGACTTTC	CASSLVWGLSGANVLTF
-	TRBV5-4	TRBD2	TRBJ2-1	TGTGCCACGCGGCCCCGGGCGGCTAGCGGGGGGGCCTCCTACAATGAGCAGTTCTTC	CATRPRAASGGASYNEQFF
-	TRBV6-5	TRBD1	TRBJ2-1	TGTGCCAGCAGTCAACAGGGGAGCTCCTACAATGAGCAGTTCTTC	CASSQQGSSYNEQFF
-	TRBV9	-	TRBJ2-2	TGTGCCAGCAGCCCAGGTCATGGGCTGGCCGGGGAGCTGTTTTTT	CASSPGHGLAGELFF
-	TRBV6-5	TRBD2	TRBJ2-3	TGTGCCAGCAGTCCTATGACTAGCGGAAGAGATACGCAGTATTTT	CASSPMTSGRDTQYF
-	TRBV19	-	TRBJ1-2	TGTGCCAGTAATAAACAGGGCTTGGGCTATGGCTACACCTTC	CASNKQGLGYGYTF
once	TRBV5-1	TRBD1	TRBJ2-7	TGCGCCAGCAGACTCGGGACAGGGTCCTACGAGCAGTACTTC	CASRLGTGSYEQYF
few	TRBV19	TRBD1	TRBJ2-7	TGTGCCAGTTCGCCAGGGGGCGGATACGAGCAGTACTTC	CASSPGGGYEQYF
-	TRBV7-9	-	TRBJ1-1	TGTGCCAGCAGCTTCGGGATGTCGGACACTGAAGCTTTCTTT	CASSFGMSDTEAFF
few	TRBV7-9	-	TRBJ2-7	TGTGCCAGCAGCTTAGTAGGCGGGCCCACCCCCTACGAGCAGTACTTC	CASSLVGGPTPYEQYF
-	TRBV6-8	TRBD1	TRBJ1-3	TGTGCCAGCAGTCACCGACAGGGCTCTGGAAACACCATATATTTT	CASSHRQGSGNTIYF
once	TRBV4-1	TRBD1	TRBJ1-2	TGCGCCAGCAGCCACGGGACAGACTATGGCTACACCTTC	CASSHGTDYGYTF
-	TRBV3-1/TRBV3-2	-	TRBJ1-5	TGTGCCAGCAGCCAAGGTCGGTCCGGCAATCAGCCCCAGCATTTT	CASSQGRSGNQPQHF